One sample yielded the 32 T cell receptor beta chains listed below, sequenced in a study of beta chain features in type 1 diabetes. Expressed TCRB transcripts were sequenced because the entire RNA isolate underwent reverse transcription. The data were produced by immunoSEQ multiplex PCR, yet TCRdb's version contains in-frame clones alone and is incomplete. The table lists a few hundred thousand clones, less than 20% of them singletons, with 0.044% in the top ten. The material sequenced was naive CD4+ T cells from blood. These receptor sequences come from a woman between 18 and 30 years old in good health.

This clone showed up just a few times. V gene TRBV6-6 combines with J gene TRBJ1-1, with 7 bases that match TRBD1. Germline-derived CDR1 and CDR2 are MNHNY and SVGAGI (reference sequence). V trimming: 9 bases; J trimming: 3 bases; junction bases outside the gene matches: 7. This CDR3 has 13 amino acids. The CDR3 loop reads CASHRGLDTEAFF. The CDR3 bases are TGTGCCAGTCACAGGGGTCTCGACACTGAAGCTTTCTTT.

This rearrangement joins TRBV30 to TRBJ1-5; possibly TRBD1 for D (5 bases). The V and J ends lost 4 bases and 6 bases respectively, with 10 bases between them. The CDR3 covers 12 residues. Germline-derived CDR1 and CDR2 are GTSNPN and SVGIG (reference sequence). The CDR3 sequence: CAWTVGGQPQHF. DNA for the CDR3: TGTGCCTGGACCGTGGGGGGTCAGCCCCAGCATTTT.

Notes on this clone: The sample holds other DNA sequences that translate to the same CDR3. The V call is TRBV5-1, the J call TRBJ2-1, with 8 positions matching TRBD1. V lost 1 base and J lost 6; bases outside the gene matches: 3. CDR3 size: 14 residues. Germline lookup yields CDR1 SGHRS and CDR2 YFSETQ. The CDR3: CASSLPDRGNEQFF. The CDR3 region has the DNA TGCGCCAGCAGCTTGCCTGACAGGGGCAATGAGCAGTTCTTC.

This clone was seen a handful of times. The gene calls are TRBV9 and TRBJ1-2; TRBD1 aligns across 7 bases. The CDR3 runs 16 residues. The V gene's germline CDR1 is SGDLS and CDR2 YYNGEE. Trimming at V came to 0 bases and at J to 1 base, leaving 6 bases not matched to a gene. The CDR3 loop is CASSVGSGTVNYGYTF. CDR3 nucleotide sequence: TGTGCCAGCAGCGTAGGGTCCGGGACAGTTAACTATGGCTACACCTTC.

This clone occurred a few times. This chain joins TRBV29-1 and TRBJ1-1; D uncertain. The CDR3 is 13 residues long. Germline CDR1 is SQVTM and CDR2 is ANQGSEA. The V and J ends lost 4 bases and 4 bases respectively, with 13 bases between them. CDR3: CSVVTGRATEAFF. The DNA for the CDR3 is TGCAGCGTTGTAACGGGAAGGGCCACTGAAGCTTTCTTT.

A few counts support this clone. V gene TRBV5-4 combines with J gene TRBJ2-5; 10 bases are shared with TRBD2. The germline V gene encodes CDR1 SGHNT and CDR2 YYREEE (reference sequence). Trimming removed 4 bases from V and 2 bases from J; junction bases left unmatched: 8. The CDR3 loop spans 16 amino acids. The CDR3 reads CASSHNGGLAQETQYF. CDR3 in DNA: TGTGCCAGCAGCCACAACGGGGGACTAGCGCAAGAGACCCAGTACTTC. Full variable domain (rest looked up from reference TRBV5-4 and TRBJ2-5): ETGVTQSPTHLIKTRGQQVTLRCSSQSGHNTVSWYQQALGQGPQFIFQYYREEENGRGNFPPRFSGLQFPNYSSELNVNALELDDSALYLCASSHNGGLAQETQYFGPGTRLLVL.

This clone showed up just a few times. The rearrangement joins TRBV7-9 to TRBJ2-1; D remains ambiguous. With 0 bases removed from V and 0 bases from J, the gap between germline ends came to 12 bases. CDR3 length: 17 amino acids. Per germline, CDR1 SEHNR and CDR2 FQNEAQ (reference sequence). The CDR3 is CASSLAVGISSYNEQFF. In nucleotides, the CDR3 is TGTGCCAGCAGCTTAGCGGTTGGTATCAGCTCCTACAATGAGCAGTTCTTC.

Only a few counts were recorded for this clone. The V and J genes are TRBV4-2 and TRBJ1-2; 8 nucleotides match TRBD1. J was trimmed by 8 bases and V by 1 base; bases with no gene match: 3. The germline V gene encodes CDR1 LGHNA and CDR2 YNFKEQ. The CDR3 is made up of 13 amino acids. The CDR3 DNA reads TGTGCCAGCAGCCAAGGGACAGGGAACGGCTACACCTTC. Its translation: CASSQGTGNGYTF.

This clone occurred a few times. The chain uses TRBV7-9 and TRBJ1-1; D perhaps matches TRBD1 (5 bases). Germline loops: CDR1 SEHNR, CDR2 FQNEAQ (reference sequence). The CDR3 has 14 residues. V was cut by 6 bases and J by 3 bases, with 14 bases left in between. CDR3 protein: CASSLRLGDTEAFF. The CDR3 coding sequence is TGTGCCAGCAGTCTCCGATTAGGGGACACTGAAGCTTTCTTT.

This clone was counted a few times. V usage is TRBV6-6 and J usage is TRBJ2-3; D gene uncertain. Trimming took off 10 bases at V and 2 bases at J, with 13 bases between the two ends. The germline V gene encodes CDR1 MNHNY and CDR2 SVGAGI (reference sequence). The CDR3 contains 13 residues. CDR3 residues: CATLLEFTDTQYF. As DNA, the CDR3 is TGTGCCACCCTTCTAGAATTCACAGATACGCAGTATTTT.

This clone was seen once. This chain links TRBV4-2 with TRBJ2-2, with a weak D call TRBD1 (5 bases). The germline CDR1 and CDR2 sequences are LGHNA and YNFKEQ. The CDR3 runs 16 residues. The V gene lost 0 bases and the J gene lost 2 bases, with 10 bases spanning the gap. The CDR3 DNA sequence: TGTGCCAGCAGCCAAGATCCTGGGGCAAACACCGGGGAGCTGTTTTTT. Amino acids: CASSQDPGANTGELFF.

The rearrangement uses TRBV7-2 and TRBJ2-2, with 9 bases that match TRBD1. The CDR3 covers 14 residues. The V gene's germline CDR1 is SGHTA and CDR2 FQGNSA. V lost 3 bases to trimming and J lost 6 bases; unmatched junction nucleotides: 2. DNA of the CDR3: TGTGCCAGCAGCTTTGACAGGGGGTCCGGGGAGCTGTTTTTT. Encoded protein: CASSFDRGSGELFF.

This clone was seen more than once but under ten times. The gene calls are TRBV29-1 and TRBJ2-7, with D tentatively TRBD1 (5 bases). CDR3 length: 12 amino acids. The V end lost 7 bases, the J end lost 2 bases, and 12 bases lay between the germline ends. The germline gives CDR1 SQVTM, CDR2 ANQGSEA. This chain's CDR3 is CSAEDTAYEQYF. CDR3 in DNA: TGCAGCGCCGAGGACACGGCCTACGAGCAGTACTTC.

This clone was counted between two and nine times. CDR3 region: CASSRSKTLSEDEQFF. The CDR3 DNA is TGTGCCAGCAGCCGCTCGAAGACCCTTTCTGAGGATGAGCAGTTCTTC. The chain has TRBV11-2 and TRBJ2-1; no clear D. Per germline, CDR1 SGHAT and CDR2 FQNNGV. This CDR3 has 16 residues. The germline V and J ends were trimmed by 5 bases and 8 bases, with 22 bases remaining between them.

The chain recombines TRBV6-1 with TRBJ2-7; TRBD2 agrees at 9 bases. The CDR3 totals 15 residues. The germline V gene has CDR1 MNHNS and CDR2 SASEGT. Trimming took 7 bases from V and 4 from J; bases not matched to a gene: 11. CDR3 bases: TGTGCCAGCATCGCATCCCCCCTAGCGGGATACGAGCAGTACTTC. It yields the protein CASIASPLAGYEQYF.

The table lists this clone with a few counts. The chain carries TRBV7-2 and TRBJ1-5, with 7 nucleotides matching TRBD1. The CDR3 length is 17 residues. CDR1 is SGHTA, CDR2 FQGNSA, per germline. Unmatched junction bases numbered 11, after V lost 4 bases and J lost 2 bases. CDR3 protein: CASSSGLTGFGNQPQHF. DNA for the CDR3: TGTGCCAGCAGCTCAGGTTTGACAGGGTTCGGCAATCAGCCCCAGCATTTT.

This clone was detected only a few times. CDR3 nucleotides: TGCGCCAGCAGCCAGGCGGCTGCGGATACGCAGTATTTT. Translating it yields CASSQAAADTQYF. The V and J genes are TRBV4-1 and TRBJ2-3; D is unresolved. Germline V gene data show CDR1 as MGHRA and CDR2 as YSYEKL. The V end lost 3 bases, the J end lost 6 bases, and 10 bases lay between the germline ends. The CDR3 runs 13 residues.

V gene TRBV5-1 combines with J gene TRBJ2-1; TRBD2 agrees at 12 bases. The CDR3 covers 17 residues. The junction had 10 bases not matched to a gene; V was cut back by 4 bases and J by 5 bases. Germline V CDR1 and CDR2: SGHRS, YFSETQ. This CDR3 reads CASSQSPSGGGNNEQFF. CDR3 DNA: TGCGCCAGCAGCCAGTCCCCTAGCGGGGGGGGTAACAATGAGCAGTTCTTC.

The table lists this clone with a few counts. The CDR3 bases are TGTGCCAGCAGCGAGGGTACAGCAGATACGCAGTATTTT. This gives the protein CASSEGTADTQYF. This chain uses TRBV14 with TRBJ2-3; maybe TRBD2 (5 bases). The CDR3 has 13 amino acids. Trimming left V 5 bases short and J 4 bases short, with 10 bases between. CDR1 and CDR2 from the germline V gene are SGHDN and FVKESK.

This clone was seen a few times. V usage is TRBV4-1 and J usage is TRBJ1-1; D is perhaps TRBD1 (5 bases). Germline CDR1 is MGHRA and CDR2 is YSYEKL. The CDR3 has 15 amino acids. The ends were cut back, 0 bases at V and 5 bases at J, with 13 bases in the middle. The CDR3 DNA reads as TGCGCCAGCAGCCAAGATGTGGTTGGGGGGACTGAAGCTTTCTTT. It encodes CASSQDVVGGTEAFF.

This chain uses TRBV23-1 with TRBJ2-3; D gene unclear. TRBV23-1 is reported as an ORF; its role is uncertain. The CDR3 is made up of 18 amino acids. The V end lost 4 bases, the J end lost 1 base, and 21 bases lay between the germline ends. The CDR3 DNA reads as TGCGCCAGCAGTCTATCGACCGACTCGCTACGACGCACAGATACGCAGTATTTT. It yields the protein CASSLSTDSLRRTDTQYF.

This clone was seen more than once but under ten times. J is TRBJ1-1 and V is TRBV27; D not resolved. The CDR3 covers 15 residues. Per the germline V gene, CDR1 is MNHEY and CDR2 is SMNVEV (reference sequence). Trimming took 6 bases from V and 0 from J, leaving 14 bases between them. CDR3 loop: CASRGGFRMNTEAFF. CDR3 DNA: TGTGCCAGCAGGGGAGGGTTTCGCATGAACACTGAAGCTTTCTTT.

The J gene is TRBJ1-5, the V gene TRBV12-5, with TRBD1 matching 7 bases. Germline CDR1 is LGHNT and CDR2 is FRNRAP. With 4 bases clipped from V and 16 bases from J, the junction kept 10 bases outside the gene matches. The CDR3 contains 12 residues. Here the CDR3 reads CASGSPEDRFHF. The CDR3 coding sequence is TGTGCTAGTGGTTCACCCGAGGACAGGTTCCATTTT.

This clone was found a few times. The chain joins TRBV5-1 to TRBJ1-1; D uncertain. The V gene lost 4 bases and the J gene lost 3 bases, with 13 bases spanning the gap. The CDR3 has 14 residues. Germline CDR1 reads SGHRS; CDR2 reads YFSETQ. The CDR3 DNA is TGCGCCAGCAGCACCGGGAGTCGCGACACTGAAGCTTTCTTT. Translated, it gives CASSTGSRDTEAFF.

A remark on this clone: A read error may produce the germline difference seen at one junction end. The chain has TRBV7-7 and TRBJ2-1; D is undetermined. The CDR3 covers 15 residues. CDR1 is SSHAT and CDR2 is FNYEAQ in the germline V gene (reference sequence). The CDR3 region is CASSLDTGPYNEQFF. For the CDR3, the DNA is TGTGCTAGCAGCTTAGATACTGGTCCCTACAATGAGCAGTTCTTC.

This clone has more than one count but fewer than ten. The J gene is TRBJ2-7, the V gene TRBV7-2, with D unresolved. Trimming pared 4 bases from V and 6 bases from J, leaving 16 bases between. Germline CDR1 reads SGHTA; CDR2 reads FQGNSA. CDR3 size: 14 residues. The CDR3 region has the DNA TGTGCCAGCAGCTCCCCCTATTCTCCTGGCGAGCAGTACTTC. Translating gives CASSSPYSPGEQYF. The complete variable domain, with remaining parts taken from reference TRBV7-2 and TRBJ2-7, reads GAGVSQSPSNKVTEKGKDVELRCDPISGHTALYWYRQSLGQGLEFLIYFQGNSAPDKSGLPSDRFSAERTGGSVSTLTIQRTQQEDSAVYLCASSSPYSPGEQYFGPGTRLTVT.

The CDR3: CASSPLSTIEQYF. The DNA of the CDR3 is TGTGCCAGCAGCCCGCTCTCAACAATCGAGCAGTACTTC. The chain joins TRBV7-2 to TRBJ2-7; D unclear. The V gene's germline CDR1 is SGHTA and CDR2 FQGNSA. The CDR3 covers 13 residues. The V gene lost 5 bases and the J gene lost 6 bases, with 14 bases spanning the gap.

This clone was observed a handful of times. The chain uses TRBV4-1 and TRBJ1-2; the match to TRBD1 covers 10 bases. Germline CDR1 is MGHRA and CDR2 is YSYEKL. This CDR3 has 15 residues. With 2 bases clipped from V and 5 bases from J, the junction kept 5 bases outside the gene matches. The CDR3 loop reads CASSQTGQGLYGYTF. For the CDR3, the DNA is TGCGCCAGCAGCCAAACGGGACAGGGGCTTTATGGCTACACCTTC.

A few counts support this clone. The chain employs TRBV5-1 and TRBJ2-7, with D unclear. The CDR3 extends over 12 amino acids. Germline V gene sequence: CDR1 SGHRS, CDR2 YFSETQ. Trimming shortened V by 3 bases and J by 3 bases, and 7 bases separated the two germline ends. CDR3 region: CASSSQFYEQYF. CDR3 sequence (DNA): TGCGCCAGCAGCTCCCAATTCTACGAGCAGTACTTC.

V usage is TRBV5-1 and J usage is TRBJ2-1; TRBD2 agrees at 9 bases. The CDR3 extends over 15 amino acids. The V and J ends lost 4 bases and 3 bases, in that order; junction bases with no gene match: 5. Germline CDR1 reads SGHRS; CDR2 reads YFSETQ. In nucleotides, the CDR3 is TGCGCCAGCAGCCCGACGACTAGCGGCTACAATGAGCAGTTCTTC. This gives the protein CASSPTTSGYNEQFF.

This clone was counted a few times. The rearrangement links TRBV2 to TRBJ2-2; a possible D gene is TRBD1 (6 bases). Trimming shortened V by 6 bases and J by 4 bases, and 12 bases separated the two germline ends. Looked up from germline, CDR1 is SNHLY and CDR2 is FYNNEI. This CDR3 comprises 14 residues. The CDR3 region has the DNA TGTGCCAGCAGGTACAGGGCGGGCACCGGGGAGCTGTTTTTT. Protein product: CASRYRAGTGELFF.

V usage is TRBV5-1 and J usage is TRBJ2-1; possibly TRBD2 for D (5 bases). V was pared by 1 base and J by 9 bases, with 11 bases between. Germline V gene sequence: CDR1 SGHRS, CDR2 YFSETQ. This CDR3 is built from 13 residues. Here the CDR3 reads CASSLFSGSEQFF. CDR3 nucleotides: TGCGCCAGCAGCTTGTTTTCTGGGAGTGAGCAGTTCTTC.